The 27 T cell receptor beta chains presented below share a single source sample, sequenced in a study of early T cells in non-severe SARS-CoV-2 infection. Using its own MiXCR run on the 5' RACE reads, TCRdb lists one record per CDR3 protein. The repertoire consists of around 50,000 distinct CDR3 sequences, with 5.5% to 7.5% occurring once and the leading ten covering 3% to 4.5%. The sample consisted of whole blood. The receptors shown here come from an adult who was a healthcare worker with PCR-confirmed SARS-CoV-2 infection or an uninfected control (not recorded which).

At least ten counts were recorded for this clonotype. The V gene is TRBV6-6, the J gene TRBJ1-2, with D unresolved. The V end lost 5 bases, the J end lost 6 bases, and 13 bases lay between the germline ends. The CDR3 sequence is 13 residues long. Germline V gene data show CDR1 as MNHNY and CDR2 as SVGAGI (reference sequence). CDR3: CASSPSKADGYTF. In nucleotides, the CDR3 is TGTGCCAGCAGTCCGTCAAAAGCGGATGGCTACACCTTC.

This clonotype showed up just a few times. This sequence joins TRBV7-2 and TRBJ2-7; the D is unclear. Trimming stripped 5 bases from V and 0 bases from J, with 5 bases between. This CDR3 comprises 12 residues. Germline CDR1 reads SGHTA; CDR2 reads FQGNSA. Here the CDR3 reads CASSPHSYEQYF. CDR3 DNA sequence: TGTGCCAGCAGCCCACACTCCTACGAGCAGTACTTC.

J is TRBJ1-1 and V is TRBV29-1; possible D gene TRBD1, 6 bases. The germline V and J ends were trimmed by 1 base and 7 bases, with 13 bases remaining between them. CDR3 length: 13 residues. Germline CDR1 and CDR2: SQVTM and ANQGSEA. DNA for the CDR3: TGCAGCGTTGAAGTGGAATGGGGGCGTGAAGCTTTCTTT. The encoded protein is CSVEVEWGREAFF.

The chain recombines TRBV4-3 with TRBJ2-7, with 7 bases matching TRBD2. Germline V gives CDR1 LGHNA, CDR2 YSLEER. J gave up 1 base and V 2 bases, and 8 bases lay outside the gene matches. The CDR3 sequence is 16 residues long. In nucleotides, the CDR3 is TGCGCCAGCAGCCAAAAAGTTTGGGGGGGATCCTACGAGCAGTACTTC. Protein product: CASSQKVWGGSYEQYF.

This clonotype appeared a few times. The chain recombines TRBV20-1 with TRBJ2-1; 7 bases map to TRBD2. This CDR3 spans 14 amino acids. CDR1 is DFQATT and CDR2 is SNEGSKA in the germline V gene (reference sequence). With V trimmed by 6 bases and J by 2 bases, 7 bases remained unmatched. The CDR3 nucleotides read TGCAGTGCCAAGACTAGCAGGACCTACAATGAGCAGTTCTTC. Residues: CSAKTSRTYNEQFF.

This clonotype has a count of ten or more. This chain joins TRBV11-2 and TRBJ2-1, with 9 bases that match TRBD1. Germline V gene lookup returns CDR1 SGHAT and CDR2 FQNNGV. This CDR3 region has 15 residues. V shed 5 bases and J 3 bases; nucleotides not matched to a gene: 5. Here the CDR3 reads CASSGGQGIYNEQFF. The CDR3 DNA reads as TGTGCCAGCAGCGGTGGACAGGGGATCTACAATGAGCAGTTCTTC.

This clonotype was seen at least ten times. CDR3 amino acids: CSAAKGGSWQYEQYF. CDR3 DNA: TGCAGTGCCGCTAAGGGGGGGAGCTGGCAATACGAGCAGTACTTC. The V gene is TRBV20-1, the J gene TRBJ2-7, with D possibly being TRBD2 (7 bases). This CDR3 has 15 residues. V lost 6 bases, J lost 4 bases, and 22 bases lay in between. Germline loops: CDR1 DFQATT, CDR2 SNEGSKA (reference sequence).

The sample holds many counts of this clonotype. The CDR3 DNA reads as TGTGCCAGCAGCTTAGTCTCCGAGCAGTACTTC. It encodes CASSLVSEQYF. V and J are TRBV7-8 and TRBJ2-7; D unclear. Trimming left V 1 base short and J 6 bases short, with 4 bases between. Germline values: CDR1 SGHVS, CDR2 FQNEAQ. CDR3 length equals 11 residues.

This clonotype appeared many times. V gene TRBV6-2 or TRBV6-3 combines with J gene TRBJ1-5; D call uncertain. The CDR3 runs to 14 residues. Germline CDR1 MNHEY, CDR2 SVGEGT. V was shortened by 2 bases and J by 0 bases, with 5 bases between the two germline ends. CDR3 nucleotides: TGTGCCAGCAGTTACCTGGTTAGCAATCAGCCCCAGCATTTT. Protein sequence: CASSYLVSNQPQHF.

The chain couples TRBV12-3 or TRBV12-4 to TRBJ2-7; D is perhaps TRBD1 (6 bases). This CDR3 has 11 residues. The V end was cut by 5 bases, the J end by 10 bases, with 12 bases between. Written as DNA, the CDR3 is TGTGCCAGCAGTATTACAGGGATTCAGTACTTC. Translated: CASSITGIQYF.

This clonotype was seen more than once but under ten times. The rearrangement uses TRBV28 and TRBJ1-4; D remains ambiguous. This CDR3 has 13 residues. The germline V gene encodes CDR1 MDHEN and CDR2 SYDVKM. The V and J ends lost 2 bases and 3 bases respectively, with 4 bases between them. The CDR3 spells CASSLTANEKLFF. CDR3 coding DNA: TGTGCCAGCAGTTTAACCGCTAATGAAAAACTGTTTTTT.

This clonotype has only a few counts. The chain couples TRBV30 to TRBJ1-1; 7 bases line up with TRBD1. The CDR3 covers 12 residues. The V and J ends lost 3 bases and 6 bases, in that order; junction bases with no gene match: 4. The germline gives CDR1 GTSNPN, CDR2 SVGIG (reference sequence). The CDR3 DNA follows: TGTGCCTGGAGCCCAGGGGGGGCTGAAGCTTTCTTT. Translation: CAWSPGGAEAFF.

The chain couples TRBV10-2 to TRBJ2-7; maybe TRBD2 (5 bases). V lost 6 bases to trimming and J lost 0 bases, with 12 bases between them. CDR3 length: 14 amino acids. The V gene's germline CDR1 is WSHSY and CDR2 SAAADI. The CDR3 spells CASRDWKSSYEQYF. As DNA, the CDR3 is TGCGCCAGCAGGGACTGGAAGAGCTCCTACGAGCAGTACTTC.

The J gene is TRBJ1-2, the V gene TRBV4-2; D remains ambiguous. V dropped 3 bases and J dropped 6 bases, with 8 bases sitting between them. Germline V CDR1 and CDR2: LGHNA, YNFKEQ. The CDR3 covers 12 residues. CDR3 loop: CASSHTWNGYTF. In nucleotides, the CDR3 is TGTGCCAGCAGCCACACATGGAATGGCTACACCTTC.

Ten or more counts support this clonotype. The genes are TRBV28 and TRBJ2-6, with 10 bases matching TRBD1. J gave up 1 base and V 4 bases, and 7 bases lay outside the gene matches. In germline, CDR1 is MDHEN, CDR2 SYDVKM. CDR3 size: 18 residues. The CDR3 sequence: CASSSTGGGSSGANVLTF. As DNA, the CDR3 is TGTGCCAGCAGTTCGACAGGGGGCGGAAGTTCTGGGGCCAACGTCCTGACTTTC.

This clonotype was observed many times. The chain joins TRBV30 to TRBJ1-1; D perhaps matches TRBD1 (6 bases). CDR1 is GTSNPN, CDR2 SVGIG, per germline (reference sequence). Trimming removed 3 bases at V and 6 bases at J, with 8 bases between. This CDR3 is 11 amino acids long. Here the CDR3 reads CAWRQGPEAFF. The CDR3 nucleotides read TGTGCCTGGAGGCAGGGGCCTGAAGCTTTCTTT.

This clonotype was detected ten times or more. The chain carries TRBV4-3 and TRBJ1-2, with TRBD1 matching over 7 bases. The junction had 7 bases not matched to a gene; V was cut back by 4 bases and J by 2 bases. The length of the CDR3 is 15 residues. The germline CDR1 and CDR2 sequences are LGHNA and YSLEER. This CDR3 reads CASSRTDRDNYGYTF. The CDR3 nucleotides read TGCGCCAGCAGCCGAACCGACAGGGACAACTATGGCTACACCTTC.

This clonotype was seen ten or more times. The chain recombines TRBV20-1 with TRBJ1-4; D remains unclear. The V end was cut by 1 base, the J end by 4 bases, with 13 bases between. The CDR3 is made up of 15 amino acids. In germline, CDR1 is DFQATT, CDR2 SNEGSKA (reference sequence). In DNA form, the CDR3 reads TGCAGTGCTAGAGCGTCCGGGAGGTTTAATGAAAAACTGTTTTTT. Translation gives CSARASGRFNEKLFF.

This clonotype was found many times. The chain couples TRBV20-1 to TRBJ2-4, with a tentative D call TRBD1 (5 bases). CDR1 and CDR2 from the germline V gene are DFQATT and SNEGSKA (reference sequence). Trimming took off 3 bases at V and 6 bases at J, with 12 bases between the two ends. This CDR3 region has 13 residues. The CDR3 coding sequence is TGCAGTGCTAGTCCTTTGCAGGGAAACATTCAGTACTTC. Its translation: CSASPLQGNIQYF.

At least ten counts were recorded for this clonotype. The rearrangement links TRBV7-8 to TRBJ1-4, with 10 bases identical to TRBD1. J gave up 7 bases and V 4 bases, and 12 bases lay outside the gene matches. In germline, CDR1 is SGHVS, CDR2 FQNEAQ. The CDR3 covers 17 residues. The DNA of the CDR3 is TGTGCCAGCAGCTCAGTCCCGGGACAGGGGACGGGTGAAAAACTGTTTTTT. The encoded protein is CASSSVPGQGTGEKLFF.

This clonotype appeared many times. The genes are TRBV7-2 and TRBJ2-3, with D possibly called TRBD1 or TRBD2 (6 bases each). Between the trimmed V and J ends, which lost 5 bases and 3 bases, there was a span of 15 bases. CDR3 length equals 15 residues. Germline CDR1 and CDR2: SGHTA and FQGNSA. The CDR3 sequence: CASSRGAEGTDTQYF. In nucleotides, the CDR3 is TGTGCCAGCAGCAGGGGGGCGGAGGGAACAGATACGCAGTATTTT.

This clonotype was detected only a few times. This chain connects TRBV15 to TRBJ1-6; maybe TRBD1 (5 bases). This CDR3 comprises 16 residues. Per the germline V gene, CDR1 is LNHNV and CDR2 is YYDKDF (reference sequence). The V and J ends lost 0 bases and 10 bases respectively, with 16 bases between them. CDR3 loop: CATSRDRRGSGSPLHF. The CDR3 DNA is TGTGCCACCAGCAGAGATAGGCGGGGGTCCGGCTCACCCCTCCACTTT.

This clonotype was observed many times. The chain joins TRBV12-3 or TRBV12-4 to TRBJ2-1; D uncertain. Trimming took 5 bases from V and 4 from J, leaving 3 bases between them. The CDR3 extends over 11 amino acids. The CDR3 spells CASSLYNEQFF. CDR3 DNA: TGTGCCAGCAGTCTATACAATGAGCAGTTCTTC.

This clonotype has at least ten counts. The chain couples TRBV4-3 to TRBJ1-2; the match to TRBD1 covers 10 bases. V was pared by 0 bases and J by 4 bases, with 5 bases of the junction left unmatched. The CDR3 is made up of 16 amino acids. Germline CDR1 LGHNA, CDR2 YSLEER. The CDR3 nucleotides are TGCGCCAGCAGCCAAGACCTAGGGACAGGGGTCTATGGCTACACCTTC. Protein product: CASSQDLGTGVYGYTF.

This clonotype was detected ten times or more. The rearrangement joins TRBV20-1 to TRBJ2-5; 15 nucleotides line up with TRBD2. The germline V gene encodes CDR1 DFQATT and CDR2 SNEGSKA (reference sequence). J was trimmed by 5 bases and V by 6 bases; bases with no gene match: 7. The CDR3 runs to 15 residues. CDR3 loop: CSAIRTSGGAETQYF. The CDR3, as DNA: TGCAGTGCAATCAGGACTAGCGGGGGGGCCGAGACCCAGTACTTC.

There are many counts of this clonotype. The gene calls are TRBV10-3 and TRBJ2-3; TRBD1 agrees at 7 bases. V was clipped by 4 bases and J by 0 bases; unmatched bases: 13. Germline CDR1 is ENHRY and CDR2 is SYGVKD. The CDR3 sequence is 18 residues long. CDR3 loop: CAISGRALGQLSTDTQYF. DNA for the CDR3: TGTGCCATCAGTGGAAGGGCCCTGGGACAGCTTAGCACAGATACGCAGTATTTT.

This clonotype was seen many times. The chain links TRBV29-1 to TRBJ1-1, with 8 bases fitting TRBD1. The CDR3 length is 11 residues. J lost 8 bases, V lost 4 bases, and 3 bases had no gene match. Per germline, CDR1 SQVTM and CDR2 ANQGSEA. CDR3 protein: CSVVRTGEAFF. In nucleotides, the CDR3 is TGCAGCGTTGTCCGGACAGGGGAAGCTTTCTTT.